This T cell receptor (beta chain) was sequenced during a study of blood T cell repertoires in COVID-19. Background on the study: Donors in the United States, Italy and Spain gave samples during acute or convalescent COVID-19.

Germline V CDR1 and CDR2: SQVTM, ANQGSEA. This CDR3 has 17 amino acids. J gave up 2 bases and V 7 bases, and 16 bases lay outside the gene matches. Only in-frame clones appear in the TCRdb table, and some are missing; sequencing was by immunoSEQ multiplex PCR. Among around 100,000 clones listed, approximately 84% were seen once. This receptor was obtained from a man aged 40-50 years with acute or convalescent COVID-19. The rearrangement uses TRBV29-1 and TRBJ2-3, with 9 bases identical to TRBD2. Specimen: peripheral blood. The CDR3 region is CSAWTGPGLAATDTQYF. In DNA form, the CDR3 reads TGCAGCGCGTGGACAGGTCCGGGACTAGCTGCCACAGATACGCAGTATTTT.